These 30 T cell receptor beta chains share one sample of origin, sequenced in a study of blood T cell repertoires in COVID-19. Sequencing used immunoSEQ multiplex PCR; TCRdb keeps in-frame clones, though not all of them. The data show fewer than 120,000 clones, with 88% seen just once and less than 3.5% held by the top ten. Sequenced input: peripheral blood. The receptors here all came from a woman in her forties or fifties with acute or convalescent COVID-19.

The chain links TRBV13 to TRBJ2-5; TRBD1 is a possible D gene (6 bases). Germline loops: CDR1 PRHDT, CDR2 FYEKMQ (reference sequence). V lost 10 bases and J 7 bases, leaving 19 bases between the germline ends. The length of the CDR3 is 13 residues. The CDR3 loop is CATNVGTLGTQYF. The CDR3 coding sequence is TGTGCCACCAATGTGGGGACACTCGGGACCCAGTACTTC.

This chain joins TRBV27 and TRBJ2-7; D is perhaps TRBD2 (6 bases). In germline, CDR1 is MNHEY, CDR2 SMNVEV (reference sequence). CDR3 length equals 14 residues. V was shortened by 4 bases and J by 0 bases, with 10 bases between the two germline ends. The CDR3 sequence: CASSSRRDSYEQYF. The DNA of the CDR3 is TGTGCCAGCAGTTCGAGGCGGGACTCCTACGAGCAGTACTTC.

The gene calls are TRBV7-9 and TRBJ2-2; TRBD1 matches at 8 bases. The CDR3 runs to 16 residues. Trimming took 1 base from V and 6 from J; bases not matched to a gene: 7. Germline CDR1 and CDR2: SEHNR and FQNEAQ (reference sequence). The CDR3, as DNA: TGTGCCAGCAGCTTAGTTGGACAGGGAAACCCCGGGGAGCTGTTTTTT. As protein: CASSLVGQGNPGELFF.

V is TRBV15 and J is TRBJ1-4; D is possibly TRBD1 (6 bases). Per germline, CDR1 LNHNV and CDR2 YYDKDF (reference sequence). Trimming took off 3 bases at V and 4 bases at J, with 15 bases between the two ends. CDR3 size: 16 residues. The CDR3 region is CATSSGDRRSNEKLFF. As DNA, the CDR3 is TGTGCCACCAGCAGTGGTGACAGGCGGAGTAATGAAAAACTGTTTTTT.

This clone was found once. This chain joins TRBV28 and TRBJ1-4; weak D call: TRBD1 (6 bases). Germline CDR1 and CDR2: MDHEN and SYDVKM. V was pared by 2 bases and J by 4 bases, with 8 bases between. The CDR3 has 14 amino acids. In nucleotides, the CDR3 is TGTGCCAGCAGTTTAGGGGGCGGTAATGAAAAACTGTTTTTT. It specifies CASSLGGGNEKLFF.

The chain is built from TRBV28 and TRBJ2-5, with TRBD1 matching 10 bases. This CDR3 comprises 16 residues. Germline assignment: CDR1 MDHEN and CDR2 SYDVKM. The V segment lost 4 bases and the J segment 4 bases; nucleotides outside the gene matches: 9. The CDR3 protein is CASSSRTGGLGETQYF. CDR3 sequence (DNA): TGTGCCAGCAGTTCACGGACAGGGGGTTTAGGAGAGACCCAGTACTTC. The variable domain in full, with the rest retrieved from reference TRBV28 and TRBJ2-5, is DVKVTQSSRYLVKRTGEKVFLECVQDMDHENMFWYRQDPGLGLRLIYFSYDVKMKEKGDIPEGYSVSREKKERFSLILESASTNQTSMYLCASSSRTGGLGETQYFGPGTRLLVL.

The rearrangement links TRBV3-1 (or the pseudogene TRBV3-2) to TRBJ2-5; D may be TRBD2 (6 bases). With 4 bases removed from V and 3 bases from J, the gap between germline ends came to 15 bases. Germline CDR1 LGHDT, CDR2 YNNKEL (reference sequence). CDR3 size: 15 residues. CDR3 DNA sequence: TGTGCCAGCAGCCCTCGGGGGATTATGGAAGAGACCCAGTACTTC. Its protein product is CASSPRGIMEETQYF.

The rearrangement uses TRBV3-1 (or the pseudogene TRBV3-2) and TRBJ1-2, with a possible D match to TRBD1 (6 bases). The CDR3 has 14 residues. Germline V gene data show CDR1 as LGHDT and CDR2 as YNNKEL (reference sequence). Trimming stripped 1 base from V and 2 bases from J, with 8 bases between. The CDR3 sequence is CASSQVDRNYGYTF. CDR3 bases: TGTGCCAGCAGCCAAGTAGACAGGAACTATGGCTACACCTTC.

The chain carries TRBV5-4 and TRBJ2-5; 9 nucleotides agree with TRBD2. CDR1 and CDR2 (germline): SGHNT, YYREEE (reference sequence). The CDR3 sequence is 16 residues long. Losses at the gene ends were 4 bases for V and 5 bases for J; bases not matched to a gene: 12. CDR3 amino acids: CASSPRRLAEGETQYF. Written as DNA, the CDR3 is TGTGCCAGCAGCCCCCGGCGACTAGCGGAGGGGGAGACCCAGTACTTC.

This sequence joins TRBV27 and TRBJ1-5; maybe TRBD1 (5 bases). CDR3 size: 15 residues. From germline, CDR1 is MNHEY and CDR2 SMNVEV (reference sequence). Between the trimmed V and J ends, which lost 4 bases and 2 bases, there was a span of 12 bases. CDR3 nucleotides: TGTGCCAGCAGTTACCTCGGAGGGGGCAATCAGCCCCAGCATTTT. The encoded protein is CASSYLGGGNQPQHF.

The gene calls are TRBV2 and TRBJ2-2; 7 nucleotides align to TRBD1. The length of the CDR3 is 17 residues. J lost 2 bases, V lost 3 bases, and 9 bases had no gene match. Germline assignment: CDR1 SNHLY and CDR2 FYNNEI. CDR3 nucleotide sequence: TGTGCCAGCAGTGATTCAAGGGGGCAACTCAACACCGGGGAGCTGTTTTTT. Its translation is CASSDSRGQLNTGELFF. Supplemented by reference TRBV2 and TRBJ2-2, the full variable domain reads EPEVTQTPSHQVTQMGQEVILRCVPISNHLYFYWYRQILGQKVEFLVSFYNNEISEKSEIFDDQFSVERPDGSNFTLKIRSTKLEDSAMYFCASSDSRGQLNTGELFFGEGSRLTVL.

V is TRBV3-1 (or the pseudogene TRBV3-2) and J is TRBJ1-2, with 7 nucleotides matching TRBD1. The ends lost 1 base at V and 7 bases at J; junction bases unmatched: 9. The CDR3 length is 15 residues. CDR1 is LGHDT and CDR2 is YNNKEL in the germline V gene (reference sequence). The CDR3 bases are TGTGCCAGCAGCCAAGGGGACAGCCTCCTCCGTGGCTACACCTTC. Translation gives CASSQGDSLLRGYTF.

DNA for the CDR3: TGTGCCAGCAGCCAAGATCGAAGAGGCAGAGGTGAAAAACTGTTTTTT. The encoded protein is CASSQDRRGRGEKLFF. The gene calls are TRBV14 and TRBJ1-4; D is undetermined. The V end was cut by 0 bases, the J end by 7 bases, with 15 bases between. Germline V CDR1 and CDR2: SGHDN, FVKESK. The CDR3 covers 16 residues.

This clone has just one count. The rearrangement joins TRBV6-1 to TRBJ2-5, with D possibly TRBD2 on 5 matching bases. With 2 bases removed from V and 4 bases from J, the gap between germline ends came to 11 bases. The CDR3 sequence is 14 residues long. CDR1 MNHNS and CDR2 SASEGT come from the germline V gene. This chain's CDR3 is CASSERTSGETQYF. CDR3 in DNA: TGTGCCAGCAGTGAAAGAACTAGTGGAGAGACCCAGTACTTC.

J is TRBJ1-4 and V is TRBV24-1; TRBD1 is a possible D gene (6 bases). Germline lookup yields CDR1 KGHDR and CDR2 SFDVKD. The CDR3 covers 16 residues. V gave up 4 bases and J gave up 4 bases, with 15 bases separating them. The DNA of the CDR3 is TGTGCCACCAGTGACTCTGGGGGCTTCGGTAATGAAAAACTGTTTTTT. Residues: CATSDSGGFGNEKLFF.

The chain links TRBV28 to TRBJ1-2; maybe TRBD1 (5 bases). V lost 6 bases and J 5 bases, leaving 10 bases between the germline ends. The germline V gene has CDR1 MDHEN and CDR2 SYDVKM. The CDR3 contains 12 residues. This CDR3 reads CASSPTGYGYTF. CDR3 DNA sequence: TGTGCCAGCAGCCCCACAGGTTATGGCTACACCTTC.

This chain uses TRBV25-1 with TRBJ2-2; D is uncertain. V was pared by 1 base and J by 0 bases, with 12 bases between. There are 17 residues in the CDR3. CDR1 is MGHDK, CDR2 SYGVNS, per germline. The CDR3 DNA reads TGTGCCAGCAGTGAATTATTTAGCAACTCGAACACCGGGGAGCTGTTTTTT. Translating gives CASSELFSNSNTGELFF. The full variable domain, completed using reference TRBV25-1 and TRBJ2-2, is EADIYQTPRYLVIGTGKKITLECSQTMGHDKMYWYQQDPGMELHLIHYSYGVNSTEKGDLSSESTVSRIRTEHFPLTLESARPSHTSQYLCASSELFSNSNTGELFFGEGSRLTVL.

The V and J genes are TRBV10-2 and TRBJ2-2; tentatively, D is TRBD2 (5 bases). Germline V gene lookup returns CDR1 WSHSY and CDR2 SAAADI. The CDR3 spans 14 residues. Trimming took 7 bases from V and 6 from J, leaving 15 bases between them. DNA for the CDR3: TGCGCCAGCACTCACTCTTGGGGAGCCGGGGAGCTGTTTTTT. Translation: CASTHSWGAGELFF.

This chain connects TRBV18 to TRBJ1-6, with D hard to call. Trimming removed 1 base at V and 11 bases at J, with 18 bases between. In germline, CDR1 is KGHSH, CDR2 LQKENI. CDR3 size: 16 residues. The CDR3 region has the DNA TGTGCCAGCTCACCACTAAAAGTTGGGGTCGGGGCACCCCTCCACTTT. It is translated as CASSPLKVGVGAPLHF.

The rearrangement joins TRBV11-2 to TRBJ2-2; 12 bases align to TRBD2. The ends lost 5 bases at V and 4 bases at J; junction bases unmatched: 8. Looked up from germline, CDR1 is SGHAT and CDR2 is FQNNGV. This CDR3 is 17 amino acids long. The CDR3 DNA sequence: TGTGCCAGCAGCACCCGACTAGCGGGAGTGGGCACCGGGGAGCTGTTTTTT. It is translated as CASSTRLAGVGTGELFF.

The gene calls are TRBV19 and TRBJ1-4; a weak D match, TRBD1 (6 bases). CDR1 LNHDA and CDR2 SQIVND come from the germline V gene (reference sequence). The length of the CDR3 is 13 residues. The ends were cut back, 6 bases at V and 8 bases at J, with 13 bases in the middle. CDR3 bases: TGTGCCAGTAGGAGAGGGGGGGACGAAAAACTGTTTTTT. Its protein is CASRRGGDEKLFF.

V and J are TRBV5-1 and TRBJ1-1; D is ambiguous. Germline lookup yields CDR1 SGHRS and CDR2 YFSETQ. Trimming shortened V by 4 bases and J by 2 bases, and 12 bases separated the two germline ends. This CDR3 comprises 14 residues. CDR3 nucleotide sequence: TGCGCCAGCAGCCAAGACACCCTCAACACTGAAGCTTTCTTT. It is translated as CASSQDTLNTEAFF.

The V call is TRBV5-1, the J call TRBJ1-4; weak D call: TRBD1 (6 bases). CDR1 and CDR2 from the germline V gene are SGHRS and YFSETQ. The CDR3 spans 16 residues. V was cut by 4 bases and J by 7 bases, with 20 bases left in between. This chain's CDR3 is CASSLPQGLEGEKLFF. CDR3 coding DNA: TGCGCCAGCAGCCTCCCACAGGGTCTCGAGGGTGAAAAACTGTTTTTT.

The chain links TRBV30 to TRBJ2-1; 9 bases line up with TRBD2. Per the germline V gene, CDR1 is GTSNPN and CDR2 is SVGIG (reference sequence). This CDR3 is 13 amino acids long. J was trimmed by 8 bases and V by 4 bases; bases with no gene match: 6. Here the CDR3 DNA reads TGTGCCTGGAAGCCTAGCGGGAAATATGAGCAGTTCTTC. This sequence encodes CAWKPSGKYEQFF.

The chain employs TRBV7-9 and TRBJ2-1, with 9 bases fitting TRBD2. Germline values: CDR1 SEHNR, CDR2 FQNEAQ (reference sequence). The CDR3 contains 16 residues. Trimming cost V 3 bases and J 0 bases; bases outside gene matches: 3. This CDR3 is CASSFVAGVSYNEQFF. CDR3 DNA sequence: TGTGCCAGCAGCTTCGTAGCGGGGGTCTCCTACAATGAGCAGTTCTTC.

The DNA of the CDR3 is TGTGCCAGCAGCCCCGCCGGGGGTCGTAACACTGAAGCTTTCTTT. It encodes CASSPAGGRNTEAFF. This sequence joins TRBV5-6 and TRBJ1-1, with TRBD1 as a possible D gene (5 bases). The germline gives CDR1 SGHDT, CDR2 YYEEEE. V shed 4 bases and J shed 2 bases, with 15 bases lying between them. The CDR3 contains 15 residues.

The chain employs TRBV14 and TRBJ2-3; D is perhaps TRBD2 (6 bases). V gave up 5 bases and J gave up 8 bases, with 14 bases separating them. Germline V gene sequence: CDR1 SGHDN, CDR2 FVKESK. CDR3 length equals 13 residues. The CDR3 nucleotides read TGTGCCAGCAGCTGGCAGGGAGGAGGTACGCAGTATTTT. Encoded protein: CASSWQGGGTQYF.

This chain connects TRBV3-1 (or the pseudogene TRBV3-2) to TRBJ2-7; D perhaps matches TRBD2 (6 bases). The CDR3 length is 14 residues. Looked up from germline, CDR1 is LGHDT and CDR2 is YNNKEL (reference sequence). V was clipped by 6 bases and J by 3 bases, with 15 bases between them. The CDR3 protein is CASRQPGLVYEQYF. CDR3 coding DNA: TGTGCCAGCAGACAGCCGGGACTGGTCTACGAGCAGTACTTC.

As to this clone: Other DNA sequences in the sample encode the same CDR3. The V and J genes are TRBV14 and TRBJ1-1; D ambiguous. CDR3 length equals 14 residues. Germline V gene lookup returns CDR1 SGHDN and CDR2 FVKESK. The ends were cut back, 1 base at V and 0 bases at J, with 6 bases in the middle. In DNA form, the CDR3 reads TGTGCCAGCAGCCAAGCGGGAATGAACACTGAAGCTTTCTTT. This sequence encodes CASSQAGMNTEAFF.

The chain recombines TRBV4-1 with TRBJ1-4; no clear D. Trimming shortened V by 1 base and J by 7 bases, and 13 bases separated the two germline ends. This CDR3 has 15 residues. The germline CDR1 and CDR2 sequences are MGHRA and YSYEKL. The CDR3 sequence: CASSQADSSGEKLFF. The CDR3 nucleotides read TGCGCCAGCAGCCAAGCCGATTCTAGCGGTGAAAAACTGTTTTTT.